The T cell receptor (beta chain) under discussion was sequenced for a study of T cells in women clearing cervical HPV infection. Overall study: Cases' blood sampling followed lesion detection by median roughly five months (90 to 200). HLA type could not be excluded as a confounder. Study-wide results and limits: A classifier using richness and V gene abundances reached an AUC of 0.83.

Germline V gives CDR1 SGHVS, CDR2 FNYEAQ. V shed 3 bases and J 7 bases; nucleotides not matched to a gene: 5. This CDR3 has 13 amino acids. Regarding this clone: Its antigen is undetermined. The CDR3 extends 3 residues past the end of the read, so its final part is completed from the germline J gene.

All donors had a single incident cervical HPV16 infection, not prevalent. Data came from immunoSEQ multiplex PCR; TCRdb stores just in-frame clones and leaves some out. Here the sample table reports tens of thousands of clones. The rearrangement joins TRBV7-6 to TRBJ1-2, with 7 positions matching TRBD1. The receptor's source is a woman aged 18 to 75 with a cervical HPV16 infection that either progressed to CIN3+ or cleared (not recorded which). Sequencing was carried out using blood buffy coat. The CDR3 bases that were read are TGTGCCAGCAGCTTGCGACAGGGAAGTGGC. This codes for CASSLRQGSG. The CDR3 as a whole reads CASSLRQGSGYTF.